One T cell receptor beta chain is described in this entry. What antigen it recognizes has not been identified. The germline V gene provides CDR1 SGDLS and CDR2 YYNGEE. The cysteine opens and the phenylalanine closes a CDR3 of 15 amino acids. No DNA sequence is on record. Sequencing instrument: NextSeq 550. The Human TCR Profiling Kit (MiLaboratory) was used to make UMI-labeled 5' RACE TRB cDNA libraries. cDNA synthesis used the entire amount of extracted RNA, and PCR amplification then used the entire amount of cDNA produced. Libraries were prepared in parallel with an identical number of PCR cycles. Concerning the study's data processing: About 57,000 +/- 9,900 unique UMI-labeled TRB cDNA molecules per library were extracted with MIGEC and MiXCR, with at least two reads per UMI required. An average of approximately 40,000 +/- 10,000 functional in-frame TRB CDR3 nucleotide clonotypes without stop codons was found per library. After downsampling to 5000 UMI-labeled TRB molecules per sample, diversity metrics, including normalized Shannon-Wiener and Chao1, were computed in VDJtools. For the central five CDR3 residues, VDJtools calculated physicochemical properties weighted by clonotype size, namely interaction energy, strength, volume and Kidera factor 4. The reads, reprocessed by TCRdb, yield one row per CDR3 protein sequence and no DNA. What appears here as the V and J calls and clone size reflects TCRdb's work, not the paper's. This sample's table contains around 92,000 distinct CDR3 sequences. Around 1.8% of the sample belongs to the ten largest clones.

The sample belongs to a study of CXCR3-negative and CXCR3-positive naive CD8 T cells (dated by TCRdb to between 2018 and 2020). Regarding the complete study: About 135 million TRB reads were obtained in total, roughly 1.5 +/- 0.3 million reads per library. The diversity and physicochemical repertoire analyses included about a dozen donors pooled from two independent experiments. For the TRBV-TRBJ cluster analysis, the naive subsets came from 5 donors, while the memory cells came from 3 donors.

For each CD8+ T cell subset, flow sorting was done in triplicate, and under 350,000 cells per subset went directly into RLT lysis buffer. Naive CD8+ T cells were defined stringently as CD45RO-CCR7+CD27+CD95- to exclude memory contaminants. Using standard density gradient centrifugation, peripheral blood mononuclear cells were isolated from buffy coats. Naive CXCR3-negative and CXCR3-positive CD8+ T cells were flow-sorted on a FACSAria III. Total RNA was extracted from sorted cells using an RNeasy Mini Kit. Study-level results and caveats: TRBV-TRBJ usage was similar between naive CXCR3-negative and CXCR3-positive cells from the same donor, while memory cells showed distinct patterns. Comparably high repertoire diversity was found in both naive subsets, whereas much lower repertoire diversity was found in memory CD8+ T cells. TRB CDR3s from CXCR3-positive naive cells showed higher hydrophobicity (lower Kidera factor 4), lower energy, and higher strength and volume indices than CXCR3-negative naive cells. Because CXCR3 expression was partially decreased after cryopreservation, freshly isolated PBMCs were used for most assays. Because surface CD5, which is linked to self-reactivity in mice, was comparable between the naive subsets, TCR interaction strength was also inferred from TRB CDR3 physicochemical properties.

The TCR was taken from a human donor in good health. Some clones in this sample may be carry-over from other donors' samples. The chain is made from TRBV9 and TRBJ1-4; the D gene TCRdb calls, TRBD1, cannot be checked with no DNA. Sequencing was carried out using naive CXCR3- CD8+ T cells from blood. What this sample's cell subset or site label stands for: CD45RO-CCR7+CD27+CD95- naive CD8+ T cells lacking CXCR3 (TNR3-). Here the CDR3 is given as CASSAEGRSNEKLFF.